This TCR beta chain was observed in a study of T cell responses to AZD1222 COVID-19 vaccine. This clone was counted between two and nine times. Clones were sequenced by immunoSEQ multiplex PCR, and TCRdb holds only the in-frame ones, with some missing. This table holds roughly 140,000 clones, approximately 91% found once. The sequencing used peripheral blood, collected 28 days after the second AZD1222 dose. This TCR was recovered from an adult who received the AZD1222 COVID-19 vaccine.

CDR3 DNA: TGTGCCAGCAGTTTATCCAGGGGCGGGAAGACCCAGTACTTC. This translates into CASSLSRGGKTQYF. The V and J genes are TRBV27 and TRBJ2-5; D is perhaps TRBD1 or TRBD2 (6 bases each). CDR1 MNHEY and CDR2 SMNVEV come from the germline V gene (reference sequence). The CDR3 spans 14 residues. V gave up 0 bases and J gave up 6 bases, with 11 bases separating them.